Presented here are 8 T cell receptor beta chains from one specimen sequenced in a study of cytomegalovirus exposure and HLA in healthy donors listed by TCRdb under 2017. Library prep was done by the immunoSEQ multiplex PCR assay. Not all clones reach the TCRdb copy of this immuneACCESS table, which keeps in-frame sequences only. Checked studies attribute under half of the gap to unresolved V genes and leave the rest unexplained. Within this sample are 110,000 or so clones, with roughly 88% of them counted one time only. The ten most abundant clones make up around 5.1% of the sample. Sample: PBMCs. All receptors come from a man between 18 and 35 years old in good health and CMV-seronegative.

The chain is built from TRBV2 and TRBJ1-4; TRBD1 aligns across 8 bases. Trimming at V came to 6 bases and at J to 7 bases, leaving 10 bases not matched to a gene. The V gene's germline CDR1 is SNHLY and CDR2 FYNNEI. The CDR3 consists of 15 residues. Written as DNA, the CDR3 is TGTGCCAGCAGCGCAGGACAGGGAATAGTTGAAAAACTGTTTTTT. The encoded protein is CASSAGQGIVEKLFF.

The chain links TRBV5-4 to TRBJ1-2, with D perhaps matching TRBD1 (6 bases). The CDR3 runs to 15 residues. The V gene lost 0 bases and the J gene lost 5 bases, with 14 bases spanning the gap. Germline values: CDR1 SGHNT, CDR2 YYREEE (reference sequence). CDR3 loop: CASSLAGTGRYGYTF. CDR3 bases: TGTGCCAGCAGCTTGGCTGGAACAGGGCGGTATGGCTACACCTTC.

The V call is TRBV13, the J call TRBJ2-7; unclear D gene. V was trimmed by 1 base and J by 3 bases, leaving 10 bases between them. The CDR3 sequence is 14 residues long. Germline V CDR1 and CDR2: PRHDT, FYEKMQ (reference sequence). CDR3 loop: CASSLAVLRYEQYF. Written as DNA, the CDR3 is TGTGCCAGCAGCTTAGCGGTCCTTCGCTACGAGCAGTACTTC.

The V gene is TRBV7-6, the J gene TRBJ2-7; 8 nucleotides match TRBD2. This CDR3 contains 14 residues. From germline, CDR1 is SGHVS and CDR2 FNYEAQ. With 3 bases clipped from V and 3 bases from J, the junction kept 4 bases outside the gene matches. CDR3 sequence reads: CASSLGGLGYEQYF. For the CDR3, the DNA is TGTGCCAGCAGCTTGGGGGGACTAGGCTACGAGCAGTACTTC. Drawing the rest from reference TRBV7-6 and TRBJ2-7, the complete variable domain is GAGVSQSPRYKVTKRGQDVALRCDPISGHVSLYWYRQALGQGPEFLTYFNYEAQQDKSGLPNDRFSAERPEGSISTLTIQRTEQRDSAMYRCASSLGGLGYEQYFGPGTRLTVT.

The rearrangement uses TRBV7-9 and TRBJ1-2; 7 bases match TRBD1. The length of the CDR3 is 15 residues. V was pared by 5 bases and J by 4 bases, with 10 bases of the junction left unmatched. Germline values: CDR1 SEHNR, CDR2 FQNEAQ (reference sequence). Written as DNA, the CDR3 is TGTGCCAGCAGCACCGGGACAGCCTCCTTCTATGGCTACACCTTC. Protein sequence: CASSTGTASFYGYTF. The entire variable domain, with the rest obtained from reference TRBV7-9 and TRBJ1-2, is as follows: DTGVSQNPRHKITKRGQNVTFRCDPISEHNRLYWYRQTLGQGPEFLTYFQNEAQLEKSRLLSDRFSAERPKGSFSTLEIQRTEQGDSAMYLCASSTGTASFYGYTFGSGTRLTVV.

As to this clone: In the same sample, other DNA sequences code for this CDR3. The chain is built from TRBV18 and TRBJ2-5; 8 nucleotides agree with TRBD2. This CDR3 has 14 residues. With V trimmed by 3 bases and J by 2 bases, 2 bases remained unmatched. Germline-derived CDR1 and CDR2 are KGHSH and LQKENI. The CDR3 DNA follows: TGTGCCAGCTCACCTTCGGGGGGGCAAGAGACCCAGTACTTC. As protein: CASSPSGGQETQYF.

The CDR3 spells CASSQADRRYSYEQYF. DNA of the CDR3: TGTGCCAGCAGCCAAGCGGACAGGCGATACTCCTACGAGCAGTACTTC. The chain couples TRBV14 to TRBJ2-7, with 7 bases fitting TRBD1. The CDR3 covers 16 residues. The germline gives CDR1 SGHDN, CDR2 FVKESK. The ends lost 1 base at V and 0 bases at J; junction bases unmatched: 6. The full variable domain, its missing parts supplied by reference TRBV14 and TRBJ2-7, is EAGVTQFPSHSVIEKGQTVTLRCDPISGHDNLYWYRRVMGKEIKFLLHFVKESKQDESGMPNNRFLAERTGGTYSTLKVQPAELEDSGVYFCASSQADRRYSYEQYFGPGTRLTVT.

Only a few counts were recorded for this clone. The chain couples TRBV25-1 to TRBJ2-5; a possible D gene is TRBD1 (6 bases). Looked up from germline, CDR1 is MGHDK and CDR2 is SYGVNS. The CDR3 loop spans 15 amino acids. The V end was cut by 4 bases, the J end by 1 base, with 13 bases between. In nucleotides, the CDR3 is TGTGCCAGCAGTGGGACAGACACTATCCAAGAGACCCAGTACTTC. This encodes CASSGTDTIQETQYF.